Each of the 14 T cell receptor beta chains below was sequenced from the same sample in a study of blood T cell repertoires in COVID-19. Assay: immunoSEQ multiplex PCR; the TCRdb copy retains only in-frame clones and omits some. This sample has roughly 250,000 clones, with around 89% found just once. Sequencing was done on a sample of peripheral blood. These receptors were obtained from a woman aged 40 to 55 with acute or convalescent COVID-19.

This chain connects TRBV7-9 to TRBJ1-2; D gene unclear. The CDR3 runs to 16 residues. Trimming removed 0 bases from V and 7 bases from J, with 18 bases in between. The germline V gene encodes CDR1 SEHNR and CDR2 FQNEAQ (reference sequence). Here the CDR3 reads CASSLASRGLFSGYTF. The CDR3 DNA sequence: TGTGCCAGCAGCTTAGCGTCCCGGGGTTTGTTCTCTGGCTACACCTTC.

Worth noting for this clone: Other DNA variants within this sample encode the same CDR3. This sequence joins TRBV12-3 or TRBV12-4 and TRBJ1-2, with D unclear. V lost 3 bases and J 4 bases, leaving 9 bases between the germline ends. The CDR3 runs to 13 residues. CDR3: CASSFGFSYGYTF. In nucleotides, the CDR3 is TGTGCCAGCAGTTTCGGGTTTTCCTATGGCTACACCTTC.

The CDR3 region has the DNA TGTGCCAGCAGCTTACAAGGGACTAGCAGTCAGCAGTACGTC. This sequence encodes CASSLQGTSSQQYV. The chain joins TRBV7-9 to TRBJ2-7; 9 bases line up with TRBD2. The CDR3 has 14 residues. Trimming at V came to 2 bases and at J to 8 bases, leaving 7 bases not matched to a gene. Looked up from germline, CDR1 is SEHNR and CDR2 is FQNEAQ (reference sequence).

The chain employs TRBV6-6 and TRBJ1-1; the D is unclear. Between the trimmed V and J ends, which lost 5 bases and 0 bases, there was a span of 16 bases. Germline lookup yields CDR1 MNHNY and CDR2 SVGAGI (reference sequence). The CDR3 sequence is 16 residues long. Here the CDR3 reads CASSPHFPSMNTEAFF. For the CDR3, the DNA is TGTGCCAGCAGTCCCCATTTTCCGAGTATGAACACTGAAGCTTTCTTT.

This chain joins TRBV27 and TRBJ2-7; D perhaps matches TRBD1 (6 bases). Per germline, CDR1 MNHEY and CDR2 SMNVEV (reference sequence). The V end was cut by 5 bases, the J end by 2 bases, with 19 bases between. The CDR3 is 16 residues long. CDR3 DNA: TGTGCCAGCAGTCCACAGGGTTTTCGGCACCCCTACGAGCAGTACGTC. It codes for CASSPQGFRHPYEQYV.

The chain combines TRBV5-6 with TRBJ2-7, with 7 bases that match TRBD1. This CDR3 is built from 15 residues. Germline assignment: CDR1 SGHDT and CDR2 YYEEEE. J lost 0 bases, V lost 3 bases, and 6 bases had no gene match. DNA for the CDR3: TGTGCCAGCAGCTCCGACAGGGAGAACTCCTACGAGCAGTACGTC. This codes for CASSSDRENSYEQYV.

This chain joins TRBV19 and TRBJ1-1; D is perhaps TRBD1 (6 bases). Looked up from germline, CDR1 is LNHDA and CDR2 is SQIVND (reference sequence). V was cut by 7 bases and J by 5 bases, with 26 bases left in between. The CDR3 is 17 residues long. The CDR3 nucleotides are TGTGCCAGTACCCCAACGGGGAGGGGGGCGATTGCAACTGAAGCTTTCTTT. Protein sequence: CASTPTGRGAIATEAFF.

CDR3 sequence reads: CASSQARRWRDGYTF. The CDR3 DNA is TGTGCCAGCAGCCAAGCCCGGAGGTGGCGAGATGGCTACACCTTC. The chain has TRBV3-1 (or the pseudogene TRBV3-2) and TRBJ1-2; no definite D call. The CDR3 is 15 residues long. CDR1 and CDR2 (germline): LGHDT, YNNKEL (reference sequence). V gave up 1 base and J gave up 6 bases, with 15 bases separating them.

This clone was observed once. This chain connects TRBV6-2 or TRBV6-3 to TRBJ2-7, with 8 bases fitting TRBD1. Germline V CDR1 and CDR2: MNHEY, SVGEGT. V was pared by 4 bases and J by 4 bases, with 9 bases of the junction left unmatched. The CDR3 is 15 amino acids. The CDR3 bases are TGTGCCAGCAGTTCCCGCCGGGACAGGCATTACGAGCAGTACGTC. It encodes CASSSRRDRHYEQYV.

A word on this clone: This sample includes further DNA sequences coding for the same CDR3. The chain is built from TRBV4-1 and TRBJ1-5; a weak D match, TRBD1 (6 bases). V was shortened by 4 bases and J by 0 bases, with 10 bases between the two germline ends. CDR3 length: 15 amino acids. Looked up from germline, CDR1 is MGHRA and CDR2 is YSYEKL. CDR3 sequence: CASSPDRYSNQPQHF. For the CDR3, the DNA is TGCGCCAGCAGCCCCGACAGGTATAGCAATCAGCCCCAGCATTTT.

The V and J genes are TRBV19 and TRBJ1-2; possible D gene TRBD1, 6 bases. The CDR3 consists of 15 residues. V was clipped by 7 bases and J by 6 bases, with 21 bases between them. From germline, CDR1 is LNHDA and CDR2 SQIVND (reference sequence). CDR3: CASTLGTSSPNGYTF. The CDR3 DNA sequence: TGTGCCAGTACCCTTGGGACATCATCCCCCAATGGCTACACCTTC.

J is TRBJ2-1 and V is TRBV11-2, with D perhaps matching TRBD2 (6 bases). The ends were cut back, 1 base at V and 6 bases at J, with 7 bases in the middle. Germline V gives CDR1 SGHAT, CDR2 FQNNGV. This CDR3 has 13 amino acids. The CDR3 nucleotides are TGTGCCAGCAGCTTAGGGGGAGGCAATGAGCAGTTCTTC. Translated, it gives CASSLGGGNEQFF.

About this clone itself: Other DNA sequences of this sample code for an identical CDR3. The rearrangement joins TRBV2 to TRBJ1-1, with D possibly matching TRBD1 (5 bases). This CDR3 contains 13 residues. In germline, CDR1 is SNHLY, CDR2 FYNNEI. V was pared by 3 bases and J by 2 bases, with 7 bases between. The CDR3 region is CASSEQGNTEAFF. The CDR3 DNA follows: TGTGCCAGCAGTGAGCAGGGAAACACTGAAGCTTTCTTT.

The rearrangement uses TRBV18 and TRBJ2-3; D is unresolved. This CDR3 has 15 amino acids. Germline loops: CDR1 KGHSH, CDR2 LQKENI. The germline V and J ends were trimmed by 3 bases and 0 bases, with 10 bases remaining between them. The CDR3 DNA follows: TGTGCCAGCTCACCGGTGGAGATAAGCACAGATACGCAGTATTTT. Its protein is CASSPVEISTDTQYF.